These T cell receptor beta chains were read from a single sample in a study of regulatory T cells in long-lasting Graves disease. TCRdb passed the multiplex PCR reads through MiXCR, listing each CDR3 protein once. The profile shows hundreds of thousands of distinct CDR3 sequences, 15% of them singletons. The starting material was peripheral blood mononuclear cells (PBMCs), obtained at new diagnosis, from a patient treated with antithyroid drugs. Source of these receptors: a female donor with Graves disease. Both conserved end residues are part of each CDR3. The D gene is left open where the match is weak. Expanded clones are given a class, and other clones once, few, many or no size at all.

J gene	V gene	D gene	clone size	CDR3 protein	CDR3 DNA
TRBJ1-2	TRBV24-1	-	many	CATSVGGSYGYTF	TGTGCCACCAGCGTAGGCGGAAGCTATGGCTACACCTTC
TRBJ2-1	TRBV5-4	-	-	CASSLGPGKEFF	TGTGCCAGCAGCTTGGGGCCGGGCAAGGAGTTCTTC
TRBJ1-4	TRBV30	-	-	CAWSSGGAQEPGAF	TGTGCCTGGAGTTCTGGGGGGGCGCAGGAACCAGGGGCTTTT
TRBJ1-2	TRBV7-2	-	-	CASSLQEIWGYTF	TGTGCCAGCAGCTTACAGGAAATCTGGGGCTACACCTTC
TRBJ1-2	TRBV9	-	many	CASSRTHEVSYGYTF	TGTGCCAGCAGCCGCACCCACGAGGTGAGCTATGGCTACACCTTC
TRBJ1-6	TRBV3-1	-	-	CASSQDQTENSPLHF	TGTGCCAGCAGCCAAGATCAGACCGAGAATTCACCCCTCCACTTT
TRBJ1-1	TRBV19	TRBD1	-	CASSITGGSEAFF	TGTGCCAGTAGTATAACAGGGGGCTCCGAAGCTTTCTTT
TRBJ2-3	TRBV2	TRBD2	many	CASRASGAADTQYF	TGTGCCAGCAGAGCTAGCGGGGCGGCAGATACGCAGTATTTT
TRBJ2-1	TRBV3-1	TRBD2	many	CASSQVLADNEQFF	TGTGCCAGCAGCCAAGTACTAGCGGACAATGAGCAGTTCTTC
TRBJ1-4	TRBV12-5	TRBD1	-	CASGQPGQGEEKLFF	TGTGCTAGTGGCCAACCGGGACAGGGTGAGGAAAAACTGTTTTTT
TRBJ2-3	TRBV11-1	-	-	CASSLAWSGGADTQYF	TGTGCCAGCAGCTTAGCGTGGTCTGGAGGCGCAGATACGCAGTATTTT
TRBJ2-3	TRBV6-2/TRBV6-3	TRBD2	few	CASSPSAAGTSGRKASTDTQYF	TGTGCCAGCAGTCCCTCCGCAGCCGGGACTAGCGGGAGGAAAGCTAGCACAGATACGCAGTATTTT
TRBJ2-5	TRBV27	TRBD1	many	CASRLRQGWETQYF	TGTGCCAGCAGACTCCGACAGGGGTGGGAGACCCAGTACTTC
TRBJ1-2	TRBV6-1	-	many	CASSETGPYGYTF	TGTGCCAGCAGTGAAACAGGGCCCTATGGCTACACCTTC
TRBJ2-1	TRBV7-3	-	many	CASSLDGGARNEQFF	TGTGCCAGCAGCTTAGATGGGGGGGCGCGCAATGAGCAGTTCTTC
TRBJ2-2	TRBV6-1	-	few	CASSRSWPTGTGELFF	TGTGCCAGCAGCCGTTCGTGGCCCACCGGGACCGGGGAGCTGTTTTTT
TRBJ1-5	TRBV6-2/TRBV6-3	-	few	CASSPPRGVLQPQHF	TGTGCCAGCAGCCCCCCCCGGGGGGTTCTACAGCCCCAGCATTTT